These 17 T cell receptor beta chains came from one sample sequenced in a study of shared clonotypes between healthy human individuals. Using immunoSEQ multiplex PCR, the repertoire was profiled, and TCRdb retains in-frame clones only, with some absent. The sample consists of 760,000 or so clones, about 96% of them appearing once. Naive CD8 isolation took CD45RO-negative cells positively selected for CCR7 and excluded terminally differentiated effector memory CD45RA+ cells. Sequenced sample: naive CD8+ T cells sorted from blood. These receptor sequences come from a man younger than 40 in good health.

This rearrangement joins TRBV7-9 to TRBJ1-5; 10 nucleotides agree with TRBD1. V shed 6 bases, J shed 7 bases, and the junction held 6 bases outside the gene matches. Per the germline V gene, CDR1 is SEHNR and CDR2 is FQNEAQ (reference sequence). The CDR3 is 14 residues long. The CDR3 loop is CASSQDRGVQPQHF. The CDR3 nucleotides are TGTGCCAGCAGTCAGGACAGGGGGGTCCAGCCCCAGCATTTT.

The chain carries TRBV29-1 and TRBJ2-1, with D possibly matching TRBD2 (5 bases). Trimming shortened V by 7 bases and J by 6 bases, and 10 bases separated the two germline ends. This CDR3 has 11 residues. The germline V gene has CDR1 SQVTM and CDR2 ANQGSEA. The CDR3 sequence is CSGGDFNEQFF. DNA for the CDR3: TGCAGCGGGGGAGATTTCAATGAGCAGTTCTTC.

The chain combines TRBV15 with TRBJ2-5; 12 bases line up with TRBD2. V trimming: 2 bases; J trimming: 1 base; junction bases outside the gene matches: 8. From germline, CDR1 is LNHNV and CDR2 YYDKDF (reference sequence). The CDR3 is 18 residues long. The CDR3 bases are TGTGCCACCAGCAGATCAATAGGACTAGCGGGATCCCAAGAGACCCAGTACTTC. The encoded protein is CATSRSIGLAGSQETQYF. The whole variable domain, remainder taken from reference TRBV15 and TRBJ2-5, is DAMVIQNPRYQVTQFGKPVTLSCSQTLNHNVMYWYQQKSSQAPKLLFHYYDKDFNNEADTPDNFQSRRPNTSFCFLDIRSPGLGDTAMYLCATSRSIGLAGSQETQYFGPGTRLLVL.

The chain employs TRBV29-1 and TRBJ2-2; 9 bases align to TRBD2. The CDR3 consists of 16 residues. Looked up from germline, CDR1 is SQVTM and CDR2 is ANQGSEA. The ends lost 7 bases at V and 1 base at J; junction bases unmatched: 10. The CDR3 DNA reads TGCAGCGGGTCGGCGGGAGGGCCTGTGAACACCGGGGAGCTGTTTTTT. This codes for CSGSAGGPVNTGELFF.

The chain couples TRBV18 to TRBJ2-4, with 10 bases fitting TRBD1. Germline V gene data show CDR1 as KGHSH and CDR2 as LQKENI. There are 16 residues in the CDR3. The V gene end was trimmed by 7 bases and the J gene end by 2 bases; junction bases not matched to a gene: 8. This chain's CDR3 is CASLTTGGATKNIQYF. The CDR3 nucleotides are TGTGCCAGCTTAACGACAGGGGGCGCAACCAAAAACATTCAGTACTTC.

This chain joins TRBV7-6 and TRBJ1-5; 7 bases line up with TRBD1. V lost 6 bases and J lost 2; bases outside the gene matches: 7. Germline loops: CDR1 SGHVS, CDR2 FNYEAQ. The CDR3 contains 15 residues. Here the CDR3 reads CASSMRGPGNQPQHF. As DNA, the CDR3 is TGTGCCAGCAGTATGAGGGGGCCGGGCAATCAGCCCCAGCATTTT.

V is TRBV9 and J is TRBJ1-1; D ambiguous. Trimming pared 3 bases from V and 1 base from J, leaving 7 bases between. The CDR3 spans 13 residues. Germline CDR1 SGDLS, CDR2 YYNGEE. The CDR3 loop reads CASSGRGNTEAFF. The DNA of the CDR3 is TGTGCCAGCAGCGGAAGAGGGAACACTGAAGCTTTCTTT.

The chain employs TRBV27 and TRBJ2-5; maybe TRBD1 (6 bases). The CDR3 has 14 amino acids. The germline V and J ends were trimmed by 4 bases and 1 base, with 10 bases remaining between them. Germline assignment: CDR1 MNHEY and CDR2 SMNVEV (reference sequence). The CDR3 region has the DNA TGTGCCAGCAGTTCACAGGGATCCCAAGAGACCCAGTACTTC. Its translation is CASSSQGSQETQYF.

The chain employs TRBV4-1 and TRBJ2-7, with 11 nucleotides matching TRBD2. Germline V lookup: CDR1 MGHRA, CDR2 YSYEKL. With 4 bases clipped from V and 0 bases from J, the junction kept 11 bases outside the gene matches. The CDR3 has 18 amino acids. In DNA, the CDR3 is TGCGCCAGCAGCCCGAATGCTGGGACTAGCGGCATCTCCTACGAGCAGTACTTC. This encodes CASSPNAGTSGISYEQYF.

V usage is TRBV11-2 and J usage is TRBJ1-3; TRBD1 agrees at 8 bases. V shed 7 bases and J 1 base; nucleotides not matched to a gene: 15. CDR3 length equals 18 residues. Germline V gene lookup returns CDR1 SGHAT and CDR2 FQNNGV. CDR3 bases: TGTGCCAGCATCCCGGGCGGCGGACAGGGCGCTTCTGGAAACACCATATATTTT. This translates into CASIPGGGQGASGNTIYF.

CDR3 sequence: CASSIATGQSSYEQYF. The CDR3 region has the DNA TGTGCCAGTAGTATAGCCACGGGCCAAAGCTCCTACGAGCAGTACTTC. V usage is TRBV19 and J usage is TRBJ2-7, with D unresolved. Trimming pared 1 base from V and 0 bases from J, leaving 13 bases between. CDR3 size: 16 residues. Germline CDR1 is LNHDA and CDR2 is SQIVND (reference sequence).

The chain links TRBV19 to TRBJ2-7; D unclear. Germline V gives CDR1 LNHDA, CDR2 SQIVND (reference sequence). The CDR3 runs to 13 residues. The ends were cut back, 2 bases at V and 3 bases at J, with 8 bases in the middle. The CDR3: CASSIFPGYEQYF. Here the CDR3 DNA reads TGTGCCAGTAGTATATTTCCGGGCTACGAGCAGTACTTC.

The rearrangement uses TRBV10-2 and TRBJ2-5; a weak D match, TRBD1 (6 bases). Germline values: CDR1 WSHSY, CDR2 SAAADI. The V and J ends lost 7 bases and 4 bases respectively, with 13 bases between them. This CDR3 is 13 amino acids long. CDR3 loop: CASKKGELETQYF. As DNA, the CDR3 is TGCGCCAGCAAAAAGGGGGAATTAGAGACCCAGTACTTC.

This clone has a single count. The same CDR3 arises from other DNA sequences in this sample as well. V usage is TRBV20-1 and J usage is TRBJ2-3; D unresolved. The germline V gene encodes CDR1 DFQATT and CDR2 SNEGSKA (reference sequence). This CDR3 spans 10 amino acids. Trimming cost V 1 base and J 6 bases, with 2 bases left between them. For the CDR3, the DNA is TGCAGTGCTAGAGGGGATACGCAGTATTTT. This translates into CSARGDTQYF.

The genes are TRBV7-9 and TRBJ2-7, with TRBD1 matching over 9 bases. The J segment lost 4 bases and the V segment lost 5 bases, leaving 6 bases of the junction unmatched. CDR3 size: 14 residues. Per the germline V gene, CDR1 is SEHNR and CDR2 is FQNEAQ (reference sequence). The CDR3 region is CASSPRDREYEQYF. DNA for the CDR3: TGTGCCAGCAGCCCCCGGGACAGGGAATACGAGCAGTACTTC.

This clone was detected only once. The CDR3 region has the DNA TGTGCCAGCAGCTTCCCTGCCGGGACAGGGGACACTGAAGCTTTCTTT. Amino acid sequence: CASSFPAGTGDTEAFF. The chain is built from TRBV5-5 and TRBJ1-1; 10 nucleotides align to TRBD1. The CDR3 length is 16 residues. With 2 bases clipped from V and 3 bases from J, the junction kept 7 bases outside the gene matches. The germline gives CDR1 SGHKS, CDR2 YYEKEE (reference sequence).

The chain combines TRBV19 with TRBJ2-7; the D is unclear. The length of the CDR3 is 14 residues. Germline V gives CDR1 LNHDA, CDR2 SQIVND (reference sequence). V was shortened by 4 bases and J by 1 base, with 11 bases between the two germline ends. The CDR3 coding sequence is TGTGCCAGTAGTAGCCCCCGGGTGTCCTACGAGCAGTACTTC. It yields the protein CASSSPRVSYEQYF.